These T cell receptor beta chains were read from a single sample in a study of cytomegalovirus exposure and HLA in healthy donors. Clones were sequenced by immunoSEQ multiplex PCR, and TCRdb holds only the in-frame ones, with some missing. Found here are 200,000 or so clones, 75% to 90% of them singletons; the top ten hold over 1%. Sequencing was done on a sample of PBMCs. These receptors were taken from a man aged 30-40 years in good health and CMV-seronegative. The CDR3 runs from the conserved cysteine through the conserved F or W. A D gene is named only where the DNA matches it firmly. Some rows have no size entry. The others give once, few or many, or a class for an expanded clone.

clone_size: .
v_call: TRBV5-4
d_call: .
j_call: TRBJ1-4
cdr3_aa: CASSSQGAGDEKLFF
cdr3_nt: TGTGCCAGCAGTTCCCAGGGAGCGGGGGATGAAAAACTGTTTTTT

clone_size: .
v_call: TRBV28
d_call: .
j_call: TRBJ2-7
cdr3_aa: CASSFRGTSSYEQYF
cdr3_nt: TGTGCCAGCAGTTTTCGAGGGACAAGCTCCTACGAGCAGTACTTC

clone_size: .
v_call: TRBV7-7
d_call: .
j_call: TRBJ2-7
cdr3_aa: CASSLGSEALYEQYF
cdr3_nt: TGTGCTAGCAGCTTAGGAAGTGAGGCCCTCTACGAGCAGTACTTC

clone_size: .
v_call: TRBV19
d_call: .
j_call: TRBJ2-2
cdr3_aa: CASRNSPNTGELFF
cdr3_nt: TGTGCCAGTAGGAACAGCCCGAACACCGGGGAGCTGTTTTTT

clone_size: once
v_call: TRBV28
d_call: TRBD1
j_call: TRBJ1-1
cdr3_aa: CASSFLDRVSTEAFF
cdr3_nt: TGTGCCAGCAGTTTCCTGGACAGGGTTTCAACTGAAGCTTTCTTT

clone_size: .
v_call: TRBV2
d_call: TRBD2
j_call: TRBJ2-3
cdr3_aa: CASRKRLAGSTDTQYF
cdr3_nt: TGTGCCAGCAGGAAAAGACTAGCGGGGAGCACAGATACGCAGTATTTT

clone_size: .
v_call: TRBV2
d_call: TRBD1
j_call: TRBJ2-7
cdr3_aa: CAGSGQGSYEQYF
cdr3_nt: TGTGCCGGCTCGGGACAGGGGTCCTACGAGCAGTACTTC

clone_size: .
v_call: TRBV27
d_call: .
j_call: TRBJ1-3
cdr3_aa: CASLNFPRVSGNTIYF
cdr3_nt: TGTGCCAGCCTTAACTTTCCCAGGGTCTCTGGAAACACCATATATTTT

clone_size: .
v_call: TRBV4-1
d_call: TRBD1
j_call: TRBJ2-3
cdr3_aa: CASRFDRVGDTQYF
cdr3_nt: TGCGCCAGCAGATTCGACAGGGTGGGGGATACGCAGTATTTT

clone_size: .
v_call: TRBV29-1
d_call: TRBD1
j_call: TRBJ2-2
cdr3_aa: CSAGTENTGELFF
cdr3_nt: TGCAGCGCCGGGACAGAAAACACCGGGGAGCTGTTTTTT

clone_size: .
v_call: TRBV11-2
d_call: TRBD1
j_call: TRBJ1-5
cdr3_aa: CASSPRGGLSNQPQHF
cdr3_nt: TGTGCCAGCAGCCCCCGAGGGGGCCTTAGCAATCAGCCCCAGCATTTT

clone_size: .
v_call: TRBV7-8
d_call: .
j_call: TRBJ2-4
cdr3_aa: CASSRSAGYPAKNIQYF
cdr3_nt: TGTGCCAGCAGCCGATCCGCGGGGTATCCAGCCAAAAACATTCAGTACTTC

clone_size: .
v_call: TRBV7-9
d_call: .
j_call: TRBJ1-1
cdr3_aa: CSSSLVFGLEGTEAFF
cdr3_nt: TGTTCCAGCAGCTTAGTGTTTGGATTGGAGGGCACTGAAGCTTTCTTT

clone_size: .
v_call: TRBV27
d_call: TRBD1
j_call: TRBJ2-6
cdr3_aa: CASRGQGAGANVLTF
cdr3_nt: TGTGCCAGCAGGGGACAGGGAGCTGGGGCCAACGTCCTGACTTTC

clone_size: .
v_call: TRBV7-9
d_call: .
j_call: TRBJ1-2
cdr3_aa: CASSAETGFYGYTF
cdr3_nt: TGTGCCAGCAGCGCTGAAACAGGGTTCTATGGCTACACCTTC

clone_size: .
v_call: TRBV7-9
d_call: TRBD1
j_call: TRBJ1-2
cdr3_aa: CASSPPGQNYGYTF
cdr3_nt: TGTGCCAGCAGCCCCCCGGGACAGAACTATGGCTACACCTTC

clone_size: .
v_call: TRBV9
d_call: .
j_call: TRBJ2-3
cdr3_aa: CASSTERATDTQYF
cdr3_nt: TGTGCCTCGAGTACGGAGCGGGCCACAGATACGCAGTATTTT